This TCR beta chain was documented in a study of T cell responses to AZD1222 COVID-19 vaccine. Study details: Whether given at about 4 or about 12 weeks, second doses were pooled. Overall study findings and caveats: Close to half of all spike-specific TCRs reportedly target regions of the variants that are unmutated.

V was clipped by 2 bases and J by 2 bases, with 23 bases between them. In germline, CDR1 is KGHSH, CDR2 LQKENI. The CDR3 runs 19 residues. To note about this clone: Its antigen remains unknown.

Using immunoSEQ multiplex PCR, the repertoire was profiled, and TCRdb retains in-frame clones only, with some absent. The table lists some 150,000 clones, more than 80% of them singletons. Sequencing was performed on peripheral blood, taken on day 0 of AZD1222 vaccination. This sequence originates from an adult in good health. V is TRBV18 and J is TRBJ2-3; tentative D call: TRBD2 (6 bases). The CDR3 DNA reads as TGTGCCAGCTCACCAAGTTGGGAACTAGCCCTCACCCCCACAGATACGCAGTATTTT. Protein product: CASSPSWELALTPTDTQYF. The whole variable domain, remainder taken from reference TRBV18 and TRBJ2-3, is NAGVMQNPRHLVRRRGQEARLRCSPMKGHSHVYWYRQLPEEGLKFMVYLQKENIIDESGMPKERFSAEFPKEGPSILRIQQVVRGDSAAYFCASSPSWELALTPTDTQYFGPGTRLTVL.